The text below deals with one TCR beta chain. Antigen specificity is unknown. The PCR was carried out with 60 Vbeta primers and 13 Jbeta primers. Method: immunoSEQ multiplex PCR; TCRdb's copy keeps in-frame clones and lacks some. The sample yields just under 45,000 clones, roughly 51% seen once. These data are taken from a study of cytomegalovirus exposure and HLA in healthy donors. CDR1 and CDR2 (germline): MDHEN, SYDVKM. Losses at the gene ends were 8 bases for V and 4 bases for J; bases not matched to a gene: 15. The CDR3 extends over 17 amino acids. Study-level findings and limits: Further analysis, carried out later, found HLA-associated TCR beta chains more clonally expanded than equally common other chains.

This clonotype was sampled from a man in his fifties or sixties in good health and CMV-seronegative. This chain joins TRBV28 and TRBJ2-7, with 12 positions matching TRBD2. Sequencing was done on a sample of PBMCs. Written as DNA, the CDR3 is TGTGCCAGCGCCGGCTCCGCCGTTACTAGCGGGGGGTACGAGCAGTACTTC. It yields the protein CASAGSAVTSGGYEQYF.